Each of the 20 T cell receptor beta chains below was sequenced from the same sample in a study of OX40 agonist ivuxolimab in advanced cancers. Libraries were prepared by immunoSEQ multiplex PCR; TCRdb keeps only in-frame clonotypes and omits some of them. The table has 35,000 or so clones, about three quarters seen once. Material: CD4+ or CD8+ T cells sorted from blood, obtained in a trial of the OX40 agonist ivuxolimab. The receptors originated from an adult with an advanced solid tumor such as melanoma, head and neck, liver or kidney cancer.

V gene TRBV30 combines with J gene TRBJ1-5; D remains unclear. Between the trimmed V and J ends, which lost 1 base and 1 base, there was a span of 11 bases. The CDR3 is 15 amino acids. CDR1 and CDR2 from the germline V gene are GTSNPN and SVGIG (reference sequence). CDR3 nucleotides: TGTGCCTGGAGTGAGGGCCTCGGGAGCAATCAGCCCCAGCATTTT. Translating gives CAWSEGLGSNQPQHF.

The rearrangement links TRBV18 to TRBJ2-5; D assignment may be TRBD1 or TRBD2 (5 bases each). Germline V gene sequence: CDR1 KGHSH, CDR2 LQKENI. This CDR3 has 14 residues. Trimming removed 2 bases at V and 7 bases at J, with 14 bases between. The CDR3 loop reads CASSPNTVGGTQYF. Here the CDR3 DNA reads TGTGCCAGCTCACCAAATACGGTTGGGGGGACCCAGTACTTC. Supplemented by reference TRBV18 and TRBJ2-5, the full variable domain reads NAGVMQNPRHLVRRRGQEARLRCSPMKGHSHVYWYRQLPEEGLKFMVYLQKENIIDESGMPKERFSAEFPKEGPSILRIQQVVRGDSAAYFCASSPNTVGGTQYFGPGTRLLVL.

The chain has TRBV5-4 and TRBJ2-4, with 7 bases that match TRBD2. Trimming removed 0 bases from V and 8 bases from J; junction bases left unmatched: 8. The CDR3 sequence is 15 residues long. Germline V lookup: CDR1 SGHNT, CDR2 YYREEE (reference sequence). CDR3 amino acids: CASSLVGGVDDIQYF. DNA of the CDR3: TGTGCCAGCAGCTTGGTTGGGGGGGTCGACGACATTCAGTACTTC.

The rearrangement joins TRBV7-2 to TRBJ1-1; D not resolved. CDR1 is SGHTA and CDR2 is FQGNSA in the germline V gene. The ends were cut back, 1 base at V and 4 bases at J, with 4 bases in the middle. This CDR3 spans 12 amino acids. CDR3 protein: CASSLVVTEAFF. The CDR3 coding sequence is TGTGCCAGCAGCTTAGTGGTCACTGAAGCTTTCTTT. Together with reference TRBV7-2 and TRBJ1-1, the CDR3 gives the full variable domain: GAGVSQSPSNKVTEKGKDVELRCDPISGHTALYWYRQSLGQGLEFLIYFQGNSAPDKSGLPSDRFSAERTGGSVSTLTIQRTQQEDSAVYLCASSLVVTEAFFGQGTRLTVV.

The V gene is TRBV21-1, the J gene TRBJ2-5; TRBD1 is the table's D call, not checked against the DNA. TRBV21-1 is described as a pseudogene. The CDR3 runs to 15 residues. The CDR3, as DNA: TGTGCCAGCAGCAAAAAACAGGGGAAAATGGGGGTAAAGTACTTC. As protein: CASSKKQGKMGVKYF.

The chain is built from TRBV6-1 and TRBJ1-5; the match to TRBD1 covers 8 bases. CDR3 length: 14 amino acids. Trimming at V came to 6 bases and at J to 6 bases, leaving 7 bases not matched to a gene. CDR1 is MNHNS, CDR2 SASEGT, per germline. The CDR3 reads CASRGQGGFQPQHF. CDR3 sequence (DNA): TGTGCCAGCAGAGGACAGGGAGGGTTTCAGCCCCAGCATTTT.

This clone was counted once. This chain uses TRBV10-3 with TRBJ1-5; TRBD1 might be the D (5 bases). V lost 5 bases, J lost 4 bases, and 9 bases lay in between. From germline, CDR1 is ENHRY and CDR2 SYGVKD. CDR3 length equals 13 residues. The CDR3 DNA sequence: TGTGCCATCAGTACTGGGGGGAATCAGCCCCAGCATTTT. Encoded protein: CAISTGGNQPQHF.

The chain recombines TRBV10-3 with TRBJ2-3, with TRBD1 matching 10 bases. CDR1 and CDR2 (germline): ENHRY, SYGVKD. Trimming at V came to 6 bases and at J to 3 bases, leaving 6 bases not matched to a gene. CDR3 size: 15 residues. The CDR3, as DNA: TGTGCCATCAGACTGGACAGGGGGAAGACAGATACGCAGTATTTT. This encodes CAIRLDRGKTDTQYF.

The CDR3 is CASSEDRVYTF. CDR3 DNA sequence: TGTGCCAGCAGCGAGGACAGGGTCTACACCTTC. V is TRBV7-9 and J is TRBJ1-2, with TRBD1 matching 8 bases. Germline V lookup: CDR1 SEHNR, CDR2 FQNEAQ (reference sequence). V was pared by 5 bases and J by 10 bases, with 3 bases of the junction left unmatched. CDR3 size: 11 residues.

The V and J genes are TRBV30 and TRBJ2-7; unclear D gene. The CDR3 is 13 amino acids. Germline CDR1 and CDR2: GTSNPN and SVGIG (reference sequence). V dropped 0 bases and J dropped 4 bases, with 10 bases sitting between them. The CDR3 loop reads CAWSVAYGYEQYV. The CDR3, as DNA: TGTGCCTGGAGTGTAGCGTACGGATACGAGCAGTACGTC.

This clone was found a few times. This chain connects TRBV6-6 to TRBJ1-2; TRBD1 agrees at 10 bases. V shed 6 bases and J 4 bases; nucleotides not matched to a gene: 5. This CDR3 is 14 amino acids long. CDR1 and CDR2 from the germline V gene are MNHNY and SVGAGI (reference sequence). The CDR3 DNA is TGTGCCAGCAGCGCAGACAGGGGGCTCTATGGCTACACCTTC. Translation: CASSADRGLYGYTF.

The chain recombines TRBV7-2 with TRBJ2-1; 10 positions match TRBD2. Unmatched junction bases numbered 9, after V lost 3 bases and J lost 10 bases. This CDR3 has 15 residues. The germline V gene encodes CDR1 SGHTA and CDR2 FQGNSA. The CDR3 region is CASSFQAGGPEEQFF. The DNA of the CDR3 is TGTGCCAGCAGCTTTCAAGCGGGGGGGCCCGAAGAGCAGTTCTTC.

The DNA for the CDR3 is TGTGCCAGCAGCTTAAAAATTAGCGGGGGATCGCACAATGAGCAGTTCTTC. Its translation: CASSLKISGGSHNEQFF. V usage is TRBV7-9 and J usage is TRBJ2-1; 9 positions match TRBD2. There are 17 residues in the CDR3. Germline CDR1 is SEHNR and CDR2 is FQNEAQ (reference sequence). The trim removed 2 bases at V and 5 bases at J, leaving 10 bases unmatched.

The chain couples TRBV10-2 to TRBJ1-6; 9 bases fit TRBD1. Per germline, CDR1 WSHSY and CDR2 SAAADI. Trimming removed 9 bases from V and 8 bases from J; junction bases left unmatched: 5. This CDR3 contains 13 residues. The CDR3 DNA follows: TGCGCCAGGTGGGACAGGGAGGATTCACCCCTCCACTTT. It encodes CARWDREDSPLHF.

This chain uses TRBV29-1 with TRBJ1-2; D is ambiguous. The CDR3 is 12 amino acids. From germline, CDR1 is SQVTM and CDR2 ANQGSEA. Trimming pared 2 bases from V and 5 bases from J, leaving 9 bases between. The CDR3 region has the DNA TGCAGCGTTGAAATGACAACTTATGGCTACACCTTC. Its protein product is CSVEMTTYGYTF.

This chain joins TRBV6-5 and TRBJ2-7; D is unresolved. V gave up 2 bases and J gave up 5 bases, with 10 bases separating them. This CDR3 comprises 13 residues. CDR1 is MNHEY, CDR2 SVGAGI, per germline. The CDR3 bases are TGTGCCAGCAGTTACCATCCGACTGACGAGCAGTACGTC. Translated: CASSYHPTDEQYV.

The rearrangement links TRBV29-1 to TRBJ1-2; tentatively, D is TRBD1 (5 bases). The germline CDR1 and CDR2 sequences are SQVTM and ANQGSEA. V lost 2 bases and J 6 bases, leaving 13 bases between the germline ends. CDR3 size: 13 residues. This chain's CDR3 is CSVELSGRDGYTF. The CDR3 DNA sequence: TGCAGCGTTGAATTGTCAGGGAGGGATGGCTACACCTTC.

The rearrangement links TRBV6-5 to TRBJ1-2; D not certain. Looked up from germline, CDR1 is MNHEY and CDR2 is SVGAGI. Deletions cut 6 bases from V and 0 bases from J, with 14 bases between. The CDR3 extends over 15 amino acids. The CDR3 here is CASRGVQQANYGYTF. The CDR3 region has the DNA TGTGCCAGCAGGGGTGTACAACAAGCTAACTATGGCTACACCTTC.

The chain couples TRBV13 to TRBJ2-2; D remains ambiguous. V lost 6 bases and J lost 6, with 8 bases in between. CDR3 length equals 12 residues. Germline values: CDR1 PRHDT, CDR2 FYEKMQ (reference sequence). CDR3 loop: CASSESAGELFF. The CDR3 bases are TGTGCCAGCAGTGAATCAGCCGGGGAGCTGTTTTTT.

A word on this clone: This CDR3 is also generated by other DNA sequences in the sample. V usage is TRBV5-4 and J usage is TRBJ1-3, with TRBD1 as a possible D gene (5 bases). Germline CDR1 and CDR2: SGHNT and YYREEE (reference sequence). Trimming shortened V by 0 bases and J by 3 bases, and 7 bases separated the two germline ends. The CDR3 contains 14 residues. Written as DNA, the CDR3 is TGTGCCAGCAGCTTGGGGGGGAGTGGAAACACCATATATTTT. Protein product: CASSLGGSGNTIYF.